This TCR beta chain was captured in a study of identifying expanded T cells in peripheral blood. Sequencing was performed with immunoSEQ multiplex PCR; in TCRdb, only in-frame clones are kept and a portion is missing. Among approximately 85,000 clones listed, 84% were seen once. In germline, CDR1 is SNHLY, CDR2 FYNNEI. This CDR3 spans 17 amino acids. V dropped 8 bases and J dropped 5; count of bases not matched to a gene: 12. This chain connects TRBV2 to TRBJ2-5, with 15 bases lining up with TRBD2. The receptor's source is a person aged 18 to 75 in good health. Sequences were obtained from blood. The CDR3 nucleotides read TGTGCCAGCTCGGGTTGGACTAGCGGGAGGGCCATGGAGACCCAGTACTTC. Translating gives CASSGWTSGRAMETQYF.